The next 24 T cell receptor beta chains were all read from a single sample in a study of T cell repertoires in cytomegalovirus infection. From the reads, TCRdb called clonotypes with MiXCR, one entry per CDR3 protein. The table records around 78,000 distinct CDR3 sequences, roughly 39% of them present only once. Their specific antigens are unknown. The sequenced sample was CD8+ T cells from cultured PBMCs, obtained from culture after CMV antigen stimulation. Receptor source: a human donor in good health (CMV status not recorded). Some clones in this sample may be carry-over from other donors' samples.

This clonotype was seen many times. The chain combines TRBV7-8 with TRBJ2-1, with TRBD1 identical over 11 bases. V shed 5 bases and J 7 bases; nucleotides not matched to a gene: 10. The germline gives CDR1 SGHVS, CDR2 FQNEAQ. The CDR3 extends over 16 amino acids. The CDR3 sequence: CASSPRGTGGLNEQFF. CDR3 DNA: TGTGCCAGCAGCCCGCGGGGGACAGGGGGTCTGAATGAGCAGTTCTTC.

The chain combines TRBV12-3 or TRBV12-4 with TRBJ2-4; tentatively, D is TRBD1 or TRBD2 (5 bases each). The CDR3 runs 12 residues. V was trimmed by 8 bases and J by 5 bases, leaving 10 bases between them. CDR3 in amino acids: CASEGTENIQYF. CDR3 nucleotides: TGTGCCAGCGAGGGGACGGAAAACATTCAGTACTTC.

The gene calls are TRBV6-6 and TRBJ2-1; 9 bases are shared with TRBD2. After removal of 2 bases from V and 0 bases from J, the junction contained 5 bases not matched to a gene. Germline CDR1 reads MNHNY; CDR2 reads SVGAGI (reference sequence). CDR3 length equals 17 residues. The CDR3 DNA is TGTGCCAGCAGTTACCTCGTACTAGCGGGCTCCTACAATGAGCAGTTCTTC. It yields the protein CASSYLVLAGSYNEQFF.

This clonotype was observed a handful of times. The J gene is TRBJ1-5, the V gene TRBV2; tentatively, D is TRBD1 (5 bases). Trimming pared 2 bases from V and 4 bases from J, leaving 9 bases between. The CDR3 is 14 residues long. Germline V gives CDR1 SNHLY, CDR2 FYNNEI. The CDR3 reads CASSESGGNQPQHF. The CDR3 DNA follows: TGTGCCAGCAGTGAATCGGGGGGAAATCAGCCCCAGCATTTT. The entire variable domain, with the rest obtained from reference TRBV2 and TRBJ1-5, is as follows: EPEVTQTPSHQVTQMGQEVILRCVPISNHLYFYWYRQILGQKVEFLVSFYNNEISEKSEIFDDQFSVERPDGSNFTLKIRSTKLEDSAMYFCASSESGGNQPQHFGDGTRLSIL.

This clonotype occurred a few times. V and J are TRBV6-6 and TRBJ1-6; 9 nucleotides line up with TRBD1. J was trimmed by 7 bases and V by 1 base; bases with no gene match: 14. The germline V gene has CDR1 MNHNY and CDR2 SVGAGI (reference sequence). The CDR3 is 19 amino acids. This CDR3 is CASSYFGTGKSLGNSPLHF. The CDR3 DNA reads as TGTGCCAGCAGTTACTTCGGGACAGGGAAATCCTTGGGGAATTCACCCCTCCACTTT.

This chain joins TRBV7-8 and TRBJ2-2, with 7 bases lining up with TRBD1. The J segment lost 3 bases and the V segment lost 1 base, leaving 8 bases of the junction unmatched. Germline CDR1 SGHVS, CDR2 FQNEAQ. The CDR3 covers 17 residues. The CDR3, as DNA: TGTGCCAGCAGCTTAGGGGCTTTAGACAGGGACACCGGGGAGCTGTTTTTT. Translation gives CASSLGALDRDTGELFF.

This clonotype has only a few counts. The chain carries TRBV7-2 and TRBJ2-3; 7 bases agree with TRBD1. The trim removed 0 bases at V and 9 bases at J, leaving 6 bases unmatched. The CDR3 sequence is 14 residues long. Germline assignment: CDR1 SGHTA and CDR2 FQGNSA. In DNA, the CDR3 is TGTGCCAGCAGCTTAGCAACCCCCAGGGGGACGCAGTATTTT. Translated: CASSLATPRGTQYF.

The J gene is TRBJ2-1, the V gene TRBV6-5; D could derive from TRBD1 or TRBD2 (5 bases each). Germline CDR1 reads MNHEY; CDR2 reads SVGAGI. The CDR3 consists of 16 residues. Trimming took 2 bases from V and 10 from J, leaving 21 bases between them. The CDR3 here is CASSYGSGGGEFEQFF. The CDR3 DNA reads as TGTGCCAGCAGTTACGGATCCGGTGGGGGAGAGTTCGAGCAGTTCTTC.

This clonotype was counted a few times. The chain employs TRBV6-2 or TRBV6-3 and TRBJ1-2; the match to TRBD1 covers 11 bases. The germline CDR1 and CDR2 sequences are MNHEY and SVGEGT. J lost 2 bases, V lost 2 bases, and 1 base had no gene match. This CDR3 region has 15 residues. The CDR3 spells CASSYGQGANYGYTF. The CDR3 nucleotides are TGTGCCAGCAGTTACGGACAGGGGGCAAACTATGGCTACACCTTC.

The J gene is TRBJ1-2, the V gene TRBV12-3 or TRBV12-4; the D gene is possibly TRBD1 (5 bases). The CDR3 sequence is 13 residues long. The ends were cut back, 3 bases at V and 4 bases at J, with 9 bases in the middle. As DNA, the CDR3 is TGTGCCAGCAGTTTCGACAGCCTCTATGGCTACACCTTC. As protein: CASSFDSLYGYTF.

The J gene is TRBJ1-2, the V gene TRBV4-1, with a possible D match to TRBD1 (6 bases). V lost 1 base, J lost 2 bases, and 11 bases lay in between. The CDR3 has 15 amino acids. Germline assignment: CDR1 MGHRA and CDR2 YSYEKL. The CDR3 loop is CASSQATGTNYGYTF. The CDR3, as DNA: TGCGCCAGCAGCCAAGCGACAGGAACAAACTATGGCTACACCTTC.

The V call is TRBV7-2, the J call TRBJ2-1; D tentatively reads TRBD1 or TRBD2 (5 bases each). Germline V gene sequence: CDR1 SGHTA, CDR2 FQGNSA. V shed 1 base and J shed 0 bases, with 13 bases lying between them. This CDR3 has 17 residues. CDR3 sequence (DNA): TGTGCCAGCAGCTTAGGTATTTCAGGGAGCTCCTACAATGAGCAGTTCTTC. Its translation is CASSLGISGSSYNEQFF.

This clonotype was found a few times. This chain joins TRBV2 and TRBJ1-1; D call uncertain. CDR1 is SNHLY and CDR2 is FYNNEI in the germline V gene. This CDR3 is built from 15 residues. V was pared by 0 bases and J by 5 bases, with 13 bases between. CDR3 in DNA: TGTGCCAGCAGTGAAGCACGTGGATTTGTAACTGAAGCTTTCTTT. It codes for CASSEARGFVTEAFF.

The V and J genes are TRBV12-3 or TRBV12-4 and TRBJ2-3; D gene uncertain. V was trimmed by 4 bases and J by 2 bases, leaving 13 bases between them. The CDR3 has 15 amino acids. CDR3 protein: CASSSPMFYTDTQYF. The DNA for the CDR3 is TGTGCCAGCAGTTCCCCCATGTTCTACACAGATACGCAGTATTTT.

V gene TRBV29-1 combines with J gene TRBJ1-1; 7 bases are shared with TRBD1. Germline V gives CDR1 SQVTM, CDR2 ANQGSEA. V lost 7 bases and J lost 1; bases outside the gene matches: 9. The CDR3 loop spans 14 amino acids. CDR3 DNA: TGCAGCGCAGACCCGGGGACAGAGAACACTGAAGCTTTCTTT. Amino acids: CSADPGTENTEAFF.

This clonotype came up a few times. The chain carries TRBV19 and TRBJ2-3, with 9 bases matching TRBD1. Germline V gene sequence: CDR1 LNHDA, CDR2 SQIVND (reference sequence). With V trimmed by 6 bases and J by 2 bases, 6 bases remained unmatched. This CDR3 contains 15 residues. The DNA for the CDR3 is TGTGCCAGTAGCCCCACAGGGGGCCTCACAGATACGCAGTATTTT. Its protein is CASSPTGGLTDTQYF.

This clonotype has just a few counts. V and J are TRBV5-6 and TRBJ2-7; no clear D gene. Germline V gives CDR1 SGHDT, CDR2 YYEEEE. V lost 1 base and J lost 5, with 4 bases in between. CDR3 length: 11 amino acids. The chain's CDR3 is CASSLSNEQYF. For the CDR3, the DNA is TGTGCCAGCAGCTTGTCGAACGAGCAGTACTTC.

The V gene is TRBV7-2, the J gene TRBJ1-3; 8 bases map to TRBD1. Germline CDR1 reads SGHTA; CDR2 reads FQGNSA. This CDR3 has 17 amino acids. With 1 base clipped from V and 4 bases from J, the junction kept 9 bases outside the gene matches. CDR3 sequence reads: CASSLVPQGARGNTIYF. CDR3 sequence (DNA): TGTGCCAGCAGCTTAGTTCCCCAGGGGGCGCGGGGAAACACCATATATTTT.

The chain joins TRBV7-2 to TRBJ2-3; no clear D gene. This CDR3 spans 13 amino acids. V shed 3 bases and J shed 1 base, with 5 bases lying between them. Germline loops: CDR1 SGHTA, CDR2 FQGNSA. The CDR3 DNA reads as TGTGCCAGCAGCTTCCCGGGCACAGATACGCAGTATTTT. It specifies CASSFPGTDTQYF.

This chain links TRBV20-1 with TRBJ2-1, with TRBD2 matching over 7 bases. This CDR3 has 15 residues. Trimming at V came to 8 bases and at J to 0 bases, leaving 10 bases not matched to a gene. Germline lookup yields CDR1 DFQATT and CDR2 SNEGSKA (reference sequence). The CDR3 DNA is TGCAGTTGCCGGGAGAGCGGGGCCTCCTACAATGAGCAGTTCTTC. It translates to CSCRESGASYNEQFF.

This clonotype has only a few counts. The chain is built from TRBV7-2 and TRBJ1-4; D gene uncertain. In germline, CDR1 is SGHTA, CDR2 FQGNSA. The ends were cut back, 1 base at V and 8 bases at J, with 11 bases in the middle. This CDR3 is built from 14 residues. The CDR3 sequence: CASSLVGRREKLFF. CDR3 DNA: TGTGCCAGCAGCTTAGTAGGCAGGCGCGAAAAACTGTTTTTT.

The chain combines TRBV6-2 or TRBV6-3 with TRBJ2-1; D gene unclear. The CDR3 length is 16 residues. CDR1 and CDR2 (germline): MNHEY, SVGEGT. Trimming pared 6 bases from V and 0 bases from J, leaving 15 bases between. CDR3 coding DNA: TGTGCCAGCAGCAACCTGGCTTACCTCTCCTACAATGAGCAGTTCTTC. Translating it yields CASSNLAYLSYNEQFF.

This chain uses TRBV4-1 with TRBJ1-1; D remains ambiguous. The germline V and J ends were trimmed by 1 base and 2 bases, with 8 bases remaining between them. CDR3 size: 14 residues. Looked up from germline, CDR1 is MGHRA and CDR2 is YSYEKL. CDR3 sequence reads: CASSQGGSNTEAFF. CDR3 sequence (DNA): TGCGCCAGCAGCCAAGGAGGTAGCAACACTGAAGCTTTCTTT.

This clonotype came up a few times. V gene TRBV7-9 combines with J gene TRBJ2-6, with unresolved D. With 7 bases removed from V and 0 bases from J, the gap between germline ends came to 13 bases. Germline CDR1 and CDR2: SEHNR and FQNEAQ (reference sequence). The CDR3 is 16 residues long. The CDR3 DNA follows: TGTGCCAGCACCCTAATCAGCCTCTCTGGGGCCAACGTCCTGACTTTC. This codes for CASTLISLSGANVLTF.